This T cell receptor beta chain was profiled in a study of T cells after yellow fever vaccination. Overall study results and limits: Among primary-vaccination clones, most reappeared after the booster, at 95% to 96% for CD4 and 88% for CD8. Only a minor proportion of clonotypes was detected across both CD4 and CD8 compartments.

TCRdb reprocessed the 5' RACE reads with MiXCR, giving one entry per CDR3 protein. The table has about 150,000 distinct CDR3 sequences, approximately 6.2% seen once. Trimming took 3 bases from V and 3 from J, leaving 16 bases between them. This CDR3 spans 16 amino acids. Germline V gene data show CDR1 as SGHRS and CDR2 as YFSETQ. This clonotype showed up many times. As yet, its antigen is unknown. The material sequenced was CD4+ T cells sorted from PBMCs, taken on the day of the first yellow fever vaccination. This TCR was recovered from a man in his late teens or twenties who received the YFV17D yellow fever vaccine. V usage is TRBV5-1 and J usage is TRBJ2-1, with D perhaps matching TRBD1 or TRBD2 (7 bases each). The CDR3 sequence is CASSSDSGGGYNEQFF. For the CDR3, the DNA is TGCGCCAGCAGCTCTGACTCAGGGGGGGGCTACAATGAGCAGTTCTTC.